This T cell receptor (beta chain) was recovered during a study of CD8+CD57+ T cells in acquired aplastic anemia. Study details: Sorted CD4+ plus CD8+ cells gave DNA averaging roughly 3 ug. General study findings and limits: CD8+ Simpson's diversity showed no significant patient-control difference. Found in both controls and patients were some 31 CD8+ CDR3 sequences.

The template for TCR beta VDJ and CDR3 sequence profiling was genomic DNA. TCRdb itself ran the reads through MiXCR, one entry per CDR3 protein. Of about 160,000 distinct CDR3 sequences listed, roughly 48% are singletons. Whoever was chosen for sequencing had shown CD8+CD57+ cell expansion by flow cytometry. Blood sampling was performed on the patients, and none of them had received therapy by then. On this clonotype: Its antigen remains unknown.

Germline V gene sequence: CDR1 WSHSY, CDR2 SAAADI. V lost 1 base and J 5 bases, leaving 18 bases between the germline ends. There are 16 residues in the CDR3. The clonotype was recovered from a human donor with aplastic anemia. What was sequenced was sorted CD4+, CD8+, or CD8+CD57+ T cells (not recorded which) from PBMCs. The genes are TRBV10-2 and TRBJ2-7; a weak D match, TRBD2 (6 bases). CDR3 residues: CASSEYPAGTPDEQYF. DNA of the CDR3: TGCGCCAGCAGTGAGTACCCGGCAGGGACTCCTGACGAGCAGTACTTC.